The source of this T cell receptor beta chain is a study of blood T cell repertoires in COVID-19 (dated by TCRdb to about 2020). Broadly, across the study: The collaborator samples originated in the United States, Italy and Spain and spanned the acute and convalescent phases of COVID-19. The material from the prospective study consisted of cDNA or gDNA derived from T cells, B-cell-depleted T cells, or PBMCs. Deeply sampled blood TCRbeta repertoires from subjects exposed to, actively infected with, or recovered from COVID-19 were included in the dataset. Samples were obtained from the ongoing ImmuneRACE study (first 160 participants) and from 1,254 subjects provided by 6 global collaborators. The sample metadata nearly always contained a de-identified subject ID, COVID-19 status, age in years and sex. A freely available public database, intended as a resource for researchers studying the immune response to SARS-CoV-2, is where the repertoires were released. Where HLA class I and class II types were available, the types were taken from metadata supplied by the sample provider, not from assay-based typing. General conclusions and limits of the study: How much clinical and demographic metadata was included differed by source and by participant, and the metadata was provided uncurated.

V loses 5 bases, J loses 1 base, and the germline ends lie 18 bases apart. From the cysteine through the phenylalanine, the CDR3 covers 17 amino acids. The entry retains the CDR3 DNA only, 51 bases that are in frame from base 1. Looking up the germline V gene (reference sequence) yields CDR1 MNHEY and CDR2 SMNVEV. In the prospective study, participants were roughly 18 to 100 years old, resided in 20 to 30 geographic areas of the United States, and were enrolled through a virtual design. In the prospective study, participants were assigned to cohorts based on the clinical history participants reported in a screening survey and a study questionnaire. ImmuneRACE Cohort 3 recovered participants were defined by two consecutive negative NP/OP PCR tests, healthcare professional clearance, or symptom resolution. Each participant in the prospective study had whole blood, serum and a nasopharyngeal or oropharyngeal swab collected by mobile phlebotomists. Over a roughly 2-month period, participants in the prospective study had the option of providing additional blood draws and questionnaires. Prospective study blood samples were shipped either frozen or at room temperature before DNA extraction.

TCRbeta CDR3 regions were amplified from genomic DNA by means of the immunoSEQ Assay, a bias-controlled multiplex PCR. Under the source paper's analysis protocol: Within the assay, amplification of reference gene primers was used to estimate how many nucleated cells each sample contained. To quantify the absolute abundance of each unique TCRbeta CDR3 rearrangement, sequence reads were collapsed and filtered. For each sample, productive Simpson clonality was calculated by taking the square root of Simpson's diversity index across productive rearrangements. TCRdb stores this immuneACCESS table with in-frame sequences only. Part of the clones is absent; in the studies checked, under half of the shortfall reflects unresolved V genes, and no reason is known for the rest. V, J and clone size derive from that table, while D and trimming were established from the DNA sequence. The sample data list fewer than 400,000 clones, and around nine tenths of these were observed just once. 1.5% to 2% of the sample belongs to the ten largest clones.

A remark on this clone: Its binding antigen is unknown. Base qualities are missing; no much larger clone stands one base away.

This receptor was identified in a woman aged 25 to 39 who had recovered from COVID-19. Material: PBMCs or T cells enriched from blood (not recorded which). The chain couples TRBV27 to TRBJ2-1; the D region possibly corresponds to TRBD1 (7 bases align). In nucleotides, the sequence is TGTGCCAGCAGTAAACTACAGGGGACTCAATCCTACAATGAGCAGTTCTTC. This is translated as CASSKLQGTQSYNEQFF.